This T cell receptor beta chain was recovered during a study of T cells in Graves' hyperthyroidism and ophthalmopathy. Across the whole study: Peripheral blood samples were taken at initial diagnosis, prior to any treatment.

V lost 1 base to trimming and J lost 7 bases, with 16 bases between them. CDR1 SGHVS and CDR2 FNYEAQ come from the germline V gene. This CDR3 region has 15 residues. RNA transcripts gave rise to amplified TCR beta CDR3 regions. The HTBI set primed first-round TCR CDR3 RT-PCR. One entry per CDR3 protein, called by TCRdb with MiXCR from the multiplex PCR reads. The sample records around 700,000 distinct CDR3 sequences, approximately 19% being singletons. Lactation, pregnancy, other autoimmune disease or uncontrolled infection excluded patients. Orbital computed tomography and thyroid ultrasound, together with serum TRAb and thyroxine and clinical symptoms, were used for diagnoses.

The receptor comes from a woman in her forties or fifties with Graves' hyperthyroidism that later progressed to Graves' ophthalmopathy. Sample: blood. The chain recombines TRBV7-6 with TRBJ2-5; possibly TRBD2 for D (6 bases). The chain's CDR3 is CASSLVAGTGRTQYF. The CDR3 DNA reads as TGTGCCAGCAGCTTAGTTGCGGGGACGGGGCGGACCCAGTACTTC.